This T cell receptor (beta chain) is from a study of blood T cell repertoires in COVID-19. Per germline, CDR1 GTSNPN and CDR2 SVGIG (reference sequence). Trimming removed 0 bases at V and 7 bases at J, with 13 bases between. This CDR3 has 14 amino acids. Generated by immunoSEQ multiplex PCR, the TCRdb table keeps only in-frame clones and is missing some. This table has more than 150,000 clones, 70% to 90% appearing once. Material: peripheral blood. The chain joins TRBV30 to TRBJ1-3; D might be TRBD1 (5 bases). The sequence was collected from a man aged 35 to 55 with active or convalescent COVID-19. The DNA for the CDR3 is TGTGCCTGGAGTGTACAGGCAGGGTTGAACACCATATATTTT. It specifies CAWSVQAGLNTIYF.